Each of the 4 T cell receptor beta chains below was sequenced from the same sample in a study of graft-versus-host responses after intestinal transplantation (dated by TCRdb to the early 2020s). In light of the paper, this sample's time point label describes: cells obtained before transplantation from donor or recipient. The library was generated by the immunoSEQ multiplex PCR assay. Sourced from immuneACCESS, this table was stored by TCRdb with only in-frame sequences that have V and J called. A share of the clones is absent; for the studies checked, an unresolved V gene accounts for under half, and the remainder has no known explanation. The sample profile shows some 4,000 clones; around 28% of them were found once. The ten largest account for under 10% of the sample. Source: alloreactive CD4+ T cells from a mixed lymphocyte reaction culture, taken before transplantation. The cell subset or site label here, explained by the study, means: CFSE-low proliferating T cells sorted from roughly six-day pre-transplant mixed lymphocyte reaction (GvH or HvG direction). The source of these receptors is a human patient who was an organ donor for intestinal transplantation.

The chain couples TRBV21-1 to TRBJ2-6. TRBV21-1 corresponds to a pseudogene. CDR3 size: 16 residues. The CDR3 loop reads CASRMLQQSRANVLTF. CDR3 in DNA: TGTGCCAGCAGGATGCTACAACAAAGTCGGGCCAACGTCCTGACTTTC.

J is TRBJ2-1 and V is TRBV10-3, with TRBD2 matching over 13 bases. The CDR3 runs to 16 residues. Germline CDR1 reads ENHRY; CDR2 reads SYGVKD. The V and J ends lost 4 bases and 7 bases, in that order; junction bases with no gene match: 7. CDR3 sequence reads: CAISVGPGLAGNEQFF. In DNA, the CDR3 is TGTGCCATCAGTGTGGGCCCGGGACTAGCGGGGAATGAGCAGTTCTTC.

In its sample, this clone was seen once. The rearrangement links TRBV30 to TRBJ1-6; a weak D match, TRBD1 (5 bases). The V end lost 4 bases, the J end lost 3 bases, and 10 bases lay between the germline ends. From germline, CDR1 is GTSNPN and CDR2 SVGIG (reference sequence). The CDR3 contains 14 residues. Here the CDR3 DNA reads TGTGCCTGGACCGCCAGGGTCTATAATTCACCCCTCCACTTT. It codes for CAWTARVYNSPLHF.

A few counts support this clone. Other DNA sequences of this sample code for an identical CDR3. V and J are TRBV5-1 and TRBJ2-6, with 10 bases matching TRBD1. The V and J ends lost 3 bases and 9 bases, in that order; junction bases with no gene match: 6. CDR1 is SGHRS and CDR2 is YFSETQ in the germline V gene. This CDR3 is 15 amino acids long. DNA of the CDR3: TGCGCCAGCAGCTGGACAGGGGGGGGAGTCAACGTCCTGACTTTC. Its protein product is CASSWTGGGVNVLTF.